This is a list of T cell receptor beta chains from one sample in a study of blood T cells in healthy people across ages. TCRdb ran MiXCR on the 5' RACE reads and lists one entry per CDR3 protein. The sample carries about 680,000 distinct CDR3 sequences, over 45% recorded once. The sample comprised blood. These TCRs come from a woman aged 55-69 years in good health. The CDR3 runs from the conserved cysteine through the conserved F or W. Fields, in order: clone size, D gene, V gene, J gene, CDR3 DNA, CDR3 protein. A D gene is named only where the DNA matches it firmly. Size is omitted from some rows. Given values are once, few, many or a class for expanded clones.

clone size: many; D gene: TRBD1; V gene: TRBV4-2; J gene: TRBJ1-1; CDR3 DNA: TGTGCCAGCAGCGATCCGGACAGGGGGGGCACTGAAGCTTTCTTT; CDR3 protein: CASSDPDRGGTEAFF
clone size: few; D gene: TRBD2; V gene: TRBV6-2/TRBV6-3; J gene: TRBJ2-7; CDR3 DNA: TGTGCCAGCAGCGGTAGCGGGATATACGAGCAGTACTTC; CDR3 protein: CASSGSGIYEQYF
clone size: few; D gene: TRBD1; V gene: TRBV6-6; J gene: TRBJ1-6; CDR3 DNA: TGTGCCAGCACCAGACAGGGACTTAATTCACCCCTCCACTTT; CDR3 protein: CASTRQGLNSPLHF
clone size: -; D gene: TRBD2; V gene: TRBV13; J gene: TRBJ2-3; CDR3 DNA: TGTGCCAGCAGCCGCAGCGGGGGTAGCACAGATACGCAGTATTTT; CDR3 protein: CASSRSGGSTDTQYF
clone size: -; D gene: -; V gene: TRBV5-1; J gene: TRBJ1-2; CDR3 DNA: TGCGCCAGCAGCTTGGAGGGGACACACTATGGCTACACCTTC; CDR3 protein: CASSLEGTHYGYTF
clone size: -; D gene: -; V gene: TRBV25-1; J gene: TRBJ2-5; CDR3 DNA: TGTGCCAGCAGTTGGGGGGCGATCGAGACCCAGTACTTC; CDR3 protein: CASSWGAIETQYF
clone size: -; D gene: -; V gene: TRBV20-1; J gene: TRBJ1-1; CDR3 DNA: TGCAGTCACAAAAGGGACACTGAAGCTTTCTTT; CDR3 protein: CSHKRDTEAFF
clone size: few; D gene: -; V gene: TRBV7-2; J gene: TRBJ2-4; CDR3 DNA: TGTGCCAGCAGCTTGGGACGACTGAATCAAAACATTCAGTACTTC; CDR3 protein: CASSLGRLNQNIQYF
clone size: few; D gene: TRBD2; V gene: TRBV5-1; J gene: TRBJ2-3; CDR3 DNA: TGCGCCAGCAGCTGGCTTAGCGGGAGGAAAACAGATACGCAGTATTTT; CDR3 protein: CASSWLSGRKTDTQYF
clone size: few; D gene: TRBD2; V gene: TRBV5-1; J gene: TRBJ2-1; CDR3 DNA: TGCGCCAGCAGCGCTGGACTAGCGACTTTCTACAATGAGCAGTTCTTC; CDR3 protein: CASSAGLATFYNEQFF
clone size: -; D gene: TRBD1; V gene: TRBV20-1; J gene: TRBJ1-2; CDR3 DNA: TGCAGTGCTAGAGATTTGGACAGGGGGCTGGACTATGGCTACACCTTC; CDR3 protein: CSARDLDRGLDYGYTF
clone size: many; D gene: TRBD2; V gene: TRBV28; J gene: TRBJ2-5; CDR3 DNA: TGTGCCAGCAGACCGCCGGGACTAGAGCAGGAGACCCAGTACTTC; CDR3 protein: CASRPPGLEQETQYF
clone size: -; D gene: -; V gene: TRBV4-1; J gene: TRBJ2-1; CDR3 DNA: TGCGCCAGCACTGCCGTGGGGGCCAACTCCTACAATGAGCAGTTCTTC; CDR3 protein: CASTAVGANSYNEQFF
clone size: -; D gene: -; V gene: TRBV7-9; J gene: TRBJ1-3; CDR3 DNA: TGTGCCAGCAGCCCACCGGGGGTAAACACCATATATTTT; CDR3 protein: CASSPPGVNTIYF